This T cell receptor (beta chain) was retrieved from a study of cytomegalovirus exposure and HLA in healthy donors. Comment on this clone: Its antigen is undetermined.

Study results and limitations: First-cohort TCR clusters tended to co-occur in the roughly 130 validation repertoires, a later analysis found.

Trimming stripped 4 bases from V and 5 bases from J, with 9 bases between. The CDR3 is made up of 13 amino acids. Germline CDR1 and CDR2: MNHEY and SVGAGI. Clones were sequenced by immunoSEQ multiplex PCR, and TCRdb holds only the in-frame ones, with some missing. Of about 140,000 clones detected, approximately 86% appear once; the ten largest clones hold 7.5% to 10%. This chain links TRBV6-5 with TRBJ1-5; D gene uncertain. The clonotype originates from a woman under 30 in good health and CMV-seropositive. Sequenced sample: PBMCs. The CDR3 bases are TGTGCCAGCAGTTCCCAGATCGATCAGCCCCAGCATTTT. As protein: CASSSQIDQPQHF.